This T cell receptor (beta chain) was retrieved from a study of spatial heterogeneity in lung cancer (dated 2019 in TCRdb). Context from the whole study: More beta-chain than alpha-chain transcripts were consistently detected, likely reflecting higher beta-chain transcript abundance. In non-small cell lung cancer, the study quantitatively compared TCR alpha and beta repertoires across several tumor regions, matched nontumor lung, and blood. TCR transcript counts in tumor regions correlated strongly with a T cell transcriptional module score from matched bulk RNA-seq. At surgery, both alpha and beta chains were TCR-sequenced in 200 to 250 tumor regions, fewer than 85 matched nontumor lung samples and a few dozen PBMC samples. In the raw uncorrected reads, each unique combination of TCR and UMI appeared on average more than ten times. TCR repertoire features were related to nonsynonymous mutation counts determined by whole-exome sequencing of tumor tissue. Overall results and qualifications from the work: TCR-seq coverage of tumor T cells was estimated at only approximately 7% for alpha chains and around 13% for beta chains. A correlation was observed between the number of expanded intratumoral alpha and beta TCRs and the tumor nonsynonymous mutation count. Confirming at a functional level the hypothesis that regional TCRs recognize regional mutations was considered to require additional single-cell paired TCR alpha and beta sequencing. The count of ubiquitous expanded TCRs correlated with the count of ubiquitous nonsynonymous mutations, and the count of regional expanded TCRs correlated with the count of regional nonsynonymous mutations.

The library was produced with 5' RACE. Sequencing was performed on a NextSeq 500. In the TCR library protocol, a unique molecular identifier was attached to each TCR cDNA molecule so that PCR and sequencing errors could be corrected. The source study handled its data this way. Decombinator tools were used for TCR identification, UMI-based error correction and CDR3 extraction. Expanded TCRs were defined as those above a frequency of 2 per 1,000, corresponding to the top 1% of the tumor frequency distribution. Expanded tumor TCRs were classed as regional if statistically deemed absent (corrected P<0.05) from at least one tumor region, otherwise ubiquitous. Renyi diversity was calculated using the R vegan package after each repertoire was subsampled 100 times to 5,000 TCRs. CDR3 similarity networks were built from amino acid triplet string-kernel similarity, with CDR3s being connected when pairwise similarity was above 0.82. TCRdb passed the public sequencing reads through fastp at Q25 and MiXCR, retaining productive beta sequences. CDR3 protein sequences are deduplicated, and each keeps its most common genes and DNA. TCRdb's processing, not the study's, gives the V and J calls here. Within this sample are several thousand distinct CDR3 sequences, with about 10% of them counted one time only. The ten most abundant clones make up about 10% of the sample.

In its sample, this clonotype was seen a few times. What antigen it recognizes has not been identified. The input lacks base qualities; no much larger clone sits a single base away. Reading the label with the study, this specimen's time point is: sample taken at primary tumor resection. The donors were some 70 patients from the lung TRACERx cohort who had early-stage, untreated non-small cell lung cancer. For TCR sequencing, whole RNA was extracted from tumor and nontumor lung tissue, or from cryopreserved PBMC samples, and no cell sorting was done. A patient was chosen for TCR sequencing only when enough RNA was available from at least two tumor regions. A lung pathologist reviewed the tumor and adjacent nontumor lung specimens before the specimens were selected. Via the germline V gene, CDR1 is SGHAT and CDR2 FQNNGV. The junction shows trimming of 4 bases on V and 6 bases on J, plus 11 bases between the germline ends. Spanning cysteine to phenylalanine, the CDR3 consists of 13 amino acids. The entry retains the CDR3 DNA only, 39 bases that are in frame from base 1.

Sequenced material: lung tumor tissue, taken at surgery. This sequence was found in a female donor with early-stage non-small cell lung cancer. Recombination connected TRBV11-2 to TRBJ2-3, with the D gene tentatively TRBD1 or TRBD2, based on 5 matching bases in each. Here the CDR3 is given as CASSWTEGDTQYF. The nucleotides read TGTGCCAGCAGCTGGACCGAGGGGGATACGCAGTATTTT.